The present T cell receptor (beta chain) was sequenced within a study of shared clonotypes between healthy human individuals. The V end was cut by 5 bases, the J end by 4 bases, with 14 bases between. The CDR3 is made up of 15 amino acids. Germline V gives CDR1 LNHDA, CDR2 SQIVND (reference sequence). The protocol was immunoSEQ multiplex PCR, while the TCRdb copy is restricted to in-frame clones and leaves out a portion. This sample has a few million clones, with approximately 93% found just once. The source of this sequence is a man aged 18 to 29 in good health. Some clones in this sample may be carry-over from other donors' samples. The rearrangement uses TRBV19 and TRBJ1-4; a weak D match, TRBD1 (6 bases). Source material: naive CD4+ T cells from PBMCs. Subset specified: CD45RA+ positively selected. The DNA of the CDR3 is TGTGCCAGTAGTGAACCGACAGGCCTTAATGAAAAACTGTTTTTT. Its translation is CASSEPTGLNEKLFF.